Listed here are 28 T cell receptor beta chains from one sample, sequenced in a study of T cells after yellow fever vaccination. TCRdb re-derived calls from the 5' RACE reads in MiXCR, one entry per CDR3 protein. The profile shows 150,000 or so distinct CDR3 sequences, over 7% of them singletons. Sequences were derived from CD8+ T cells sorted from PBMCs, sampled 45 days after the yellow fever booster vaccination. The receptors were gathered from a young man who received the YFV17D yellow fever vaccine.

This clonotype was seen repeatedly, ten times or more. The chain links TRBV7-9 to TRBJ2-1; TRBD2 is a possible D gene (6 bases). The V end lost 8 bases, the J end lost 8 bases, and 19 bases lay between the germline ends. Germline V gives CDR1 SEHNR, CDR2 FQNEAQ (reference sequence). There are 14 residues in the CDR3. This CDR3 is CASQGAAGMYEQFF. In DNA, the CDR3 is TGTGCCAGCCAAGGAGCGGCGGGGATGTATGAGCAGTTCTTC.

This clonotype was detected ten times or more. The V call is TRBV21-1, the J call TRBJ1-1; the listed D gene, TRBD1, was not tested against the DNA. TRBV21-1 corresponds to a pseudogene. The CDR3 totals 16 residues. CDR3 coding DNA: TGTGCCAGCAGCCCCCAGACAGGGGGGATGAACACTGAAGCTTTCTTT. Amino acid sequence: CASSPQTGGMNTEAFF.

The genes are TRBV29-1 and TRBJ2-1, with TRBD2 as a possible D gene (6 bases). Trimming shortened V by 3 bases and J by 3 bases, and 12 bases separated the two germline ends. This CDR3 is 14 amino acids long. The germline V gene has CDR1 SQVTM and CDR2 ANQGSEA. The CDR3 loop is CSVEGGANYNEQFF. For the CDR3, the DNA is TGCAGCGTTGAGGGAGGCGCCAACTACAATGAGCAGTTCTTC.

This clonotype was counted between two and nine times. This chain links TRBV6-2 or TRBV6-3 with TRBJ2-3; D possibly corresponds to TRBD2 (5 bases). CDR3 size: 14 residues. Trimming shortened V by 6 bases and J by 0 bases, and 10 bases separated the two germline ends. Germline V gives CDR1 MNHEY, CDR2 SVGEGT. As DNA, the CDR3 is TGTGCCAGCAGAGGAGGATCAAGCACAGATACGCAGTATTTT. It yields the protein CASRGGSSTDTQYF.

This clonotype was seen ten or more times. The chain couples TRBV24-1 to TRBJ2-1; no definite D call. This CDR3 region has 13 residues. Germline values: CDR1 KGHDR, CDR2 SFDVKD. Between the trimmed V and J ends, which lost 0 bases and 7 bases, there was a span of 6 bases. The CDR3 nucleotides are TGTGCCACCAGTGATTTGCGAGGTAATGAGCAGTTCTTC. It encodes CATSDLRGNEQFF.

This chain joins TRBV12-3 or TRBV12-4 and TRBJ2-1; 7 bases fit TRBD1. The J segment lost 3 bases and the V segment lost 6 bases, leaving 5 bases of the junction unmatched. This CDR3 spans 14 amino acids. CDR3: CASSPWDSYNEQFF. CDR3 bases: TGTGCCAGCAGCCCCTGGGACAGCTACAATGAGCAGTTCTTC.

The V gene is TRBV20-1, the J gene TRBJ1-5; TRBD1 matches 7 bases. V was clipped by 5 bases and J by 3 bases; unmatched bases: 16. This CDR3 has 17 amino acids. From germline, CDR1 is DFQATT and CDR2 SNEGSKA (reference sequence). The CDR3 reads CSASRTLTGDDNQPQHF. Written as DNA, the CDR3 is TGCAGTGCTTCCCGAACACTCACAGGGGATGACAATCAGCCCCAGCATTTT.

This clonotype was seen a few times. The chain carries TRBV7-9 and TRBJ2-6; D remains unclear. Germline V lookup: CDR1 SEHNR, CDR2 FQNEAQ (reference sequence). CDR3 length: 16 amino acids. V lost 6 bases to trimming and J lost 0 bases, with 12 bases between them. The CDR3: CASSPTRISGANVLTF. In nucleotides, the CDR3 is TGTGCCAGCAGTCCCACCCGCATCTCTGGGGCCAACGTCCTGACTTTC.

The V and J genes are TRBV6-5 and TRBJ2-3; D possibly corresponds to TRBD2 (6 bases). With 0 bases removed from V and 0 bases from J, the gap between germline ends came to 7 bases. Germline values: CDR1 MNHEY, CDR2 SVGAGI. The CDR3 is made up of 15 amino acids. CDR3 nucleotide sequence: TGTGCCAGCAGTTACTCGGCGGGGAGCACAGATACGCAGTATTTT. This sequence encodes CASSYSAGSTDTQYF.

The rearrangement joins TRBV6-6 to TRBJ2-5; perhaps D is TRBD1 or TRBD2 (5 bases each). The germline V gene has CDR1 MNHNY and CDR2 SVGAGI (reference sequence). The CDR3 totals 12 residues. Trimming took off 2 bases at V and 5 bases at J, with 6 bases between the two ends. In DNA form, the CDR3 reads TGTGCCAGCAGTTACCGGGGCGAGACCCAGTACTTC. As protein: CASSYRGETQYF.

This clonotype was counted between two and nine times. The rearrangement links TRBV5-1 to TRBJ1-1; D is uncertain. V was cut by 5 bases and J by 7 bases, with 21 bases left in between. Germline V lookup: CDR1 SGHRS, CDR2 YFSETQ. The CDR3 runs 15 residues. The CDR3 DNA follows: TGCGCCAGCAGATTGAGGCCGTGGGGTGGGGATGAAGCTTTCTTT. This codes for CASRLRPWGGDEAFF.

The chain joins TRBV7-9 to TRBJ2-7, with TRBD1 identical over 7 bases. In germline, CDR1 is SEHNR, CDR2 FQNEAQ (reference sequence). Unmatched junction bases numbered 6, after V lost 5 bases and J lost 2 bases. The CDR3 spans 14 residues. CDR3 sequence (DNA): TGTGCCAGCAGCCGTACGACAGGGACCTACGAGCAGTACTTC. This encodes CASSRTTGTYEQYF.

The chain combines TRBV11-2 with TRBJ2-3; D may match TRBD1 or TRBD2 (5 bases each). This CDR3 has 16 residues. Germline V gene data show CDR1 as SGHAT and CDR2 as FQNNGV. The V gene lost 6 bases and the J gene lost 3 bases, with 19 bases spanning the gap. The CDR3 loop is CASRFGTAVGTDTQYF. The DNA for the CDR3 is TGTGCCAGCAGATTCGGGACCGCCGTTGGGACAGATACGCAGTATTTT. Full variable domain (remainder filled in from reference TRBV11-2 and TRBJ2-3): EAGVAQSPRYKIIEKRQSVAFWCNPISGHATLYWYQQILGQGPKLLIQFQNNGVVDDSQLPKDRFSAERLKGVDSTLKIQPAKLEDSAVYLCASRFGTAVGTDTQYFGPGTRLTVL.

The chain has TRBV6-2 or TRBV6-3 and TRBJ2-3; D possibly uses TRBD1 or TRBD2 (5 bases each). This CDR3 comprises 15 residues. Germline CDR1 reads MNHEY; CDR2 reads SVGEGT. V lost 3 bases and J lost 4, with 14 bases in between. For the CDR3, the DNA is TGTGCCAGCAGTTATCGGGACGAGGGCGCAGATACGCAGTATTTT. Its translation is CASSYRDEGADTQYF.

This clonotype was seen many times. This chain uses TRBV20-1 with TRBJ1-1, with TRBD1 matching 7 bases. Germline CDR1 and CDR2: DFQATT and SNEGSKA (reference sequence). The CDR3 is made up of 16 amino acids. V lost 6 bases to trimming and J lost 7 bases; unmatched junction nucleotides: 20. CDR3 amino acids: CSAAPPDRPDWGEAFF. The CDR3, as DNA: TGCAGTGCCGCACCCCCGGACAGGCCGGATTGGGGTGAAGCTTTCTTT.

CDR3 sequence (DNA): TGTGCCAGCAGCACGGCCGACTATGGCTACACCTTC. This translates into CASSTADYGYTF. This chain joins TRBV7-2 and TRBJ1-2; unclear D gene. Germline V gene data show CDR1 as SGHTA and CDR2 as FQGNSA. Trimming pared 5 bases from V and 3 bases from J, leaving 7 bases between. The CDR3 extends over 12 amino acids.

The table lists this clonotype with a few counts. The V call is TRBV10-3, the J call TRBJ2-7; TRBD1 aligns across 9 bases. Looked up from germline, CDR1 is ENHRY and CDR2 is SYGVKD. J gave up 6 bases and V 9 bases, and 9 bases lay outside the gene matches. This CDR3 has 13 amino acids. CDR3 sequence (DNA): TGTGCCATGGCGCCGGGGACAGGGCCCGAGCAGTACTTC. It specifies CAMAPGTGPEQYF.

This clonotype was observed a few times. The genes are TRBV7-2 and TRBJ2-2, with D maybe TRBD2 (7 bases). The CDR3 loop spans 15 amino acids. CDR1 and CDR2 from the germline V gene are SGHTA and FQGNSA. Trimming stripped 2 bases from V and 5 bases from J, with 12 bases between. CDR3 loop: CASSLRGAGTGELFF. In DNA form, the CDR3 reads TGTGCCAGCAGCTTACGGGGGGCGGGTACCGGGGAGCTGTTTTTT.

There are a few counts of this clonotype. The chain recombines TRBV7-6 with TRBJ2-7, with a weak D call TRBD1 (6 bases). V was pared by 5 bases and J by 7 bases, with 27 bases between. Germline V gene lookup returns CDR1 SGHVS and CDR2 FNYEAQ. The length of the CDR3 is 17 residues. CDR3 protein: CASSPGRGRFSIGEQYF. CDR3 nucleotide sequence: TGTGCCAGCAGCCCCGGCAGGGGCCGCTTCAGTATCGGTGAGCAGTACTTC.

The J gene is TRBJ1-2, the V gene TRBV4-1, with D hard to call. The length of the CDR3 is 14 residues. V was cut by 1 base and J by 7 bases, with 13 bases left in between. The germline gives CDR1 MGHRA, CDR2 YSYEKL. The CDR3 loop is CASSQAPGPGGYTF. CDR3 sequence (DNA): TGCGCCAGCAGCCAAGCTCCCGGACCCGGTGGCTACACCTTC.

This clonotype appeared a few times. This chain connects TRBV7-8 to TRBJ2-7; D remains unclear. This CDR3 region has 13 residues. With 3 bases removed from V and 3 bases from J, the gap between germline ends came to 9 bases. Looked up from germline, CDR1 is SGHVS and CDR2 is FQNEAQ. CDR3 nucleotides: TGTGCCAGCAGCTTCGCAGGATACTACGAGCAGTACGTC. Translating gives CASSFAGYYEQYV.

The chain employs TRBV24-1 and TRBJ2-3, with no clear D. With 0 bases removed from V and 0 bases from J, the gap between germline ends came to 9 bases. Germline V gene sequence: CDR1 KGHDR, CDR2 SFDVKD. The CDR3 consists of 16 residues. CDR3 sequence reads: CATSDLGHSSTDTQYF. CDR3 nucleotide sequence: TGTGCCACCAGTGATTTGGGTCATTCTAGCACAGATACGCAGTATTTT.

This clonotype was detected many times. The gene calls are TRBV6-2 or TRBV6-3 and TRBJ2-7; D is uncertain. Germline CDR1 reads MNHEY; CDR2 reads SVGEGT. The CDR3 has 11 residues. The V and J ends lost 9 bases and 4 bases respectively, with 10 bases between them. DNA of the CDR3: TGTGCCAGTAGGTCGTCTTACGAGCAGTACTTC. It yields the protein CASRSSYEQYF.

The rearrangement links TRBV9 to TRBJ2-7, with D maybe TRBD1 (6 bases). V lost 0 bases, J lost 6 bases, and 16 bases lay in between. Germline CDR1 is SGDLS and CDR2 is YYNGEE. The CDR3 totals 15 residues. The CDR3 region has the DNA TGTGCCAGCAGCGTAGACGGCGTGCCAGGGGTCGAGCAGTACTTC. This gives the protein CASSVDGVPGVEQYF. Filled out from reference TRBV9 and TRBJ2-7, the complete variable domain reads DSGVTQTPKHLITATGQRVTLRCSPRSGDLSVYWYQQSLDQGLQFLIQYYNGEERAKGNILERFSAQQFPDLHSELNLSSLELGDSALYFCASSVDGVPGVEQYFGPGTRLTVT.

The chain is built from TRBV29-1 and TRBJ1-1; D possibly corresponds to TRBD1 (5 bases). Trimming left V 7 bases short and J 1 base short, with 22 bases between. This CDR3 is 16 amino acids long. Per the germline V gene, CDR1 is SQVTM and CDR2 is ANQGSEA. In DNA form, the CDR3 reads TGCAGCGCCGCCTCTGAATGGACACGGAGGAACACTGAAGCTTTCTTT. Translation: CSAASEWTRRNTEAFF. The variable domain in full, completed from reference TRBV29-1 and TRBJ1-1, reads SAVISQKPSRDICQRGTSLTIQCQVDSQVTMMFWYRQQPGQSLTLIATANQGSEATYESGFVIDKFPISRPNLTFSTLTVSNMSPEDSSIYLCSAASEWTRRNTEAFFGQGTRLTVV.

This clonotype was seen many times. The V gene is TRBV7-9, the J gene TRBJ2-7; 7 positions agree with TRBD1. This CDR3 contains 16 residues. Unmatched junction bases numbered 9, after V lost 1 base and J lost 3 bases. CDR1 and CDR2 from the germline V gene are SEHNR and FQNEAQ (reference sequence). The CDR3 DNA reads as TGTGCCAGCAGCTTAGTGGGCAGGGGGAAGATCTACGAGCAGTACTTC. Translated: CASSLVGRGKIYEQYF.

This clonotype occurred a few times. This chain joins TRBV9 and TRBJ2-3; 10 positions agree with TRBD2. The CDR3 length is 16 residues. Germline V CDR1 and CDR2: SGDLS, YYNGEE. V dropped 4 bases and J dropped 5; count of bases not matched to a gene: 10. CDR3: CASSHSGGAGGDTQYF. The CDR3, as DNA: TGTGCCAGCAGCCACAGCGGGGGGGCCGGAGGAGATACGCAGTATTTT.

V is TRBV4-1 and J is TRBJ2-7, with D perhaps TRBD2 (6 bases). Trimming left V 0 bases short and J 2 bases short, with 8 bases between. CDR1 MGHRA and CDR2 YSYEKL come from the germline V gene. The CDR3 has 14 residues. This CDR3 is CASSQEEGPYEQYV. CDR3 DNA: TGCGCCAGCAGCCAAGAGGAGGGTCCCTACGAGCAGTACGTC.